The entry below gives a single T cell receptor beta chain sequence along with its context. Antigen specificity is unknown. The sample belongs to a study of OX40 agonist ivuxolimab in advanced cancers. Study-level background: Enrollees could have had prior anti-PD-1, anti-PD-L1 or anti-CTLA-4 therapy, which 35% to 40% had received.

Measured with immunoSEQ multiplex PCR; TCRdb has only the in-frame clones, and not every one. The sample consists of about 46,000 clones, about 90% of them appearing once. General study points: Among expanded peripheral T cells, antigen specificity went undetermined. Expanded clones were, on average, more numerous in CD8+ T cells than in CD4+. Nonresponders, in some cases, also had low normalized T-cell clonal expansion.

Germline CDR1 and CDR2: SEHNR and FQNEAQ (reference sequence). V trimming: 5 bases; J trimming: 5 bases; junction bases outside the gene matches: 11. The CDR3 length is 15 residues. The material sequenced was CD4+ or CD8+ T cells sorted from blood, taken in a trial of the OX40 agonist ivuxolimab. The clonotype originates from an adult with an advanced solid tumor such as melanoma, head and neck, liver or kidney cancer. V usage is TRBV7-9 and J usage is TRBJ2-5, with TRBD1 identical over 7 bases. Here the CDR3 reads CASSQITGDGETQYF. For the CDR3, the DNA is TGTGCCAGCAGCCAAATAACAGGGGATGGGGAGACCCAGTACTTC.